These 27 T cell receptor beta chains originate from one sample sequenced in a study of monozygotic twins with cystic fibrosis. Libraries were prepared by immunoSEQ multiplex PCR; TCRdb keeps only in-frame clonotypes and omits some of them. The table shows roughly 29,000 clones, with around 81% occurring only once. The specimen was blood. The origin of the receptors is a girl aged 2 to 10 with cystic fibrosis.

This clone showed up just once. This chain connects TRBV18 to TRBJ1-1; D unclear. From germline, CDR1 is KGHSH and CDR2 LQKENI. The CDR3 covers 17 residues. Trimming shortened V by 3 bases and J by 1 base, and 18 bases separated the two germline ends. The CDR3 DNA reads as TGTGCCAGCTCACCCGGTGTAACAGCCAACACGAACACTGAAGCTTTCTTT. Amino acid sequence: CASSPGVTANTNTEAFF.

This chain links TRBV7-2 with TRBJ1-1; no reliable D call. There are 14 residues in the CDR3. The germline gives CDR1 SGHTA, CDR2 FQGNSA. The germline V and J ends were trimmed by 2 bases and 0 bases, with 7 bases remaining between them. The CDR3 loop is CASSLSGLNTEAFF. CDR3 sequence (DNA): TGTGCCAGCAGCTTATCCGGCTTGAACACTGAAGCTTTCTTT.

The V call is TRBV18, the J call TRBJ1-3; D is unclear. Trimming left V 3 bases short and J 0 bases short, with 3 bases between. CDR1 is KGHSH and CDR2 is LQKENI in the germline V gene. The CDR3 spans 13 residues. CDR3 amino acids: CASSPGSGNTIYF. Written as DNA, the CDR3 is TGTGCCAGCTCACCGGGCTCTGGAAACACCATATATTTT.

The chain links TRBV7-8 to TRBJ2-2, with D possibly being TRBD1 (6 bases). The V end lost 3 bases, the J end lost 5 bases, and 7 bases lay between the germline ends. The CDR3 spans 13 residues. CDR1 SGHVS and CDR2 FQNEAQ come from the germline V gene. As DNA, the CDR3 is TGTGCCAGCAGCTTTGACAGGACCGGGGAGCTGTTTTTT. Residues: CASSFDRTGELFF.

V and J are TRBV18 and TRBJ2-3; the D is unclear. The V gene's germline CDR1 is KGHSH and CDR2 LQKENI. Trimming pared 3 bases from V and 0 bases from J, leaving 7 bases between. The CDR3 sequence is 14 residues long. This chain's CDR3 is CASSPPSSTDTQYF. The CDR3 coding sequence is TGTGCCAGCTCACCCCCGAGTAGCACAGATACGCAGTATTTT.

V gene TRBV4-2 combines with J gene TRBJ1-5; D is ambiguous. Germline CDR1 is LGHNA and CDR2 is YNFKEQ. With 0 bases removed from V and 3 bases from J, the gap between germline ends came to 9 bases. This CDR3 has 15 residues. CDR3 residues: CASSQEMADNQPQHF. CDR3 bases: TGTGCCAGCAGCCAAGAGATGGCCGACAATCAGCCCCAGCATTTT.

This sequence joins TRBV5-6 and TRBJ1-1; TRBD1 might be the D (5 bases). This CDR3 spans 13 amino acids. Germline CDR1 and CDR2: SGHDT and YYEEEE. Trimming shortened V by 2 bases and J by 4 bases, and 9 bases separated the two germline ends. The chain's CDR3 is CASSFGAVTEAFF. Here the CDR3 DNA reads TGTGCCAGCAGCTTCGGGGCTGTCACTGAAGCTTTCTTT.

This clone is a singleton in its sample. V and J are TRBV6-5 and TRBJ2-4; D may match TRBD1 or TRBD2 (6 bases each). Per germline, CDR1 MNHEY and CDR2 SVGAGI. The CDR3 runs 16 residues. With 0 bases removed from V and 1 base from J, the gap between germline ends came to 10 bases. In DNA, the CDR3 is TGTGCCAGCAGTTACTCAACGGGGGCGGCCAAAAACATTCAGTACTTC. This sequence encodes CASSYSTGAAKNIQYF.

This clone was observed once. This rearrangement joins TRBV28 to TRBJ2-7, with D perhaps matching TRBD2 (6 bases). Germline values: CDR1 MDHEN, CDR2 SYDVKM. Trimming pared 2 bases from V and 1 base from J, leaving 9 bases between. This CDR3 contains 14 residues. The CDR3 region is CASSLTLASYEQYF. The CDR3, as DNA: TGTGCCAGCAGTTTAACCCTAGCGTCCTACGAGCAGTACTTC. Together with reference TRBV28 and TRBJ2-7, the CDR3 gives the full variable domain: DVKVTQSSRYLVKRTGEKVFLECVQDMDHENMFWYRQDPGLGLRLIYFSYDVKMKEKGDIPEGYSVSREKKERFSLILESASTNQTSMYLCASSLTLASYEQYFGPGTRLTVT.

This chain joins TRBV20-1 and TRBJ2-5, with no clear D. V gave up 3 bases and J gave up 5 bases, with 4 bases separating them. The CDR3 spans 10 residues. Germline CDR1 is DFQATT and CDR2 is SNEGSKA (reference sequence). CDR3 region: CSASLETQYF. Here the CDR3 DNA reads TGCAGTGCTAGTCTTGAGACCCAGTACTTC.

The chain uses TRBV4-1 and TRBJ2-6; no definite D call. CDR1 is MGHRA and CDR2 is YSYEKL in the germline V gene. The CDR3 spans 15 residues. V lost 3 bases and J lost 4, with 10 bases in between. The CDR3 DNA follows: TGCGCCAGCAGCCATTCTGGTTCCGGGGCCAACGTCCTGACTTTC. Amino acid sequence: CASSHSGSGANVLTF.

V is TRBV6-1 and J is TRBJ1-5; D is uncertain. The CDR3 is made up of 12 amino acids. The germline V gene encodes CDR1 MNHNS and CDR2 SASEGT. CDR3 loop: CACGSPNQPQHF. The CDR3, as DNA: TGTGCTTGCGGCAGCCCCAATCAGCCCCAGCATTTT.

This chain joins TRBV5-1 and TRBJ2-7, with 7 nucleotides matching TRBD2. CDR1 and CDR2 from the germline V gene are SGHRS and YFSETQ. After removal of 4 bases from V and 3 bases from J, the junction contained 7 bases not matched to a gene. This CDR3 spans 14 amino acids. Here the CDR3 reads CASSPERDFYEQYF. The CDR3 nucleotides read TGCGCCAGCAGCCCCGAGCGGGACTTCTACGAGCAGTACTTC. Supplemented by reference TRBV5-1 and TRBJ2-7, the full variable domain reads KAGVTQTPRYLIKTRGQQVTLSCSPISGHRSVSWYQQTPGQGLQFLFEYFSETQRNKGNFPGRFSGRQFSNSRSEMNVSTLELGDSALYLCASSPERDFYEQYFGPGTRLTVT.

CDR3 loop: CSVEGGGNPYGYTF. The CDR3, as DNA: TGCAGCGTTGAAGGTGGGGGGAACCCATATGGCTACACCTTC. This chain connects TRBV29-1 to TRBJ1-2; D is possibly TRBD1 (5 bases). The length of the CDR3 is 14 residues. V lost 1 base to trimming and J lost 5 bases, with 14 bases between them. In germline, CDR1 is SQVTM, CDR2 ANQGSEA.

J is TRBJ2-2 and V is TRBV11-3, with a weak D call TRBD1 (7 bases). Trimming took 1 base from V and 2 from J, leaving 11 bases between them. This CDR3 spans 16 amino acids. The V gene's germline CDR1 is SGHNT and CDR2 YENEEA. The CDR3 DNA reads as TGTGCCAGCAGCTTAGGACAGGGAGGCAACACCGGGGAGCTGTTTTTT. Its translation: CASSLGQGGNTGELFF. Supplemented by reference TRBV11-3 and TRBJ2-2, the full variable domain reads EAGVVQSPRYKIIEKKQPVAFWCNPISGHNTLYWYLQNLGQGPELLIRYENEEAVDDSQLPKDRFSAERLKGVDSTLKIQPAELGDSAVYLCASSLGQGGNTGELFFGEGSRLTVL.

The rearrangement joins TRBV2 to TRBJ1-2, with 8 bases matching TRBD1. With V trimmed by 5 bases and J by 4 bases, 3 bases remained unmatched. The CDR3 is 13 amino acids. Germline lookup yields CDR1 SNHLY and CDR2 FYNNEI. The CDR3: CASSSDRGYGYTF. As DNA, the CDR3 is TGTGCCAGCAGTTCTGACAGGGGCTATGGCTACACCTTC.

This clone was detected a few times. This chain uses TRBV27 with TRBJ2-7, with 8 bases matching TRBD1. This CDR3 contains 15 residues. Germline assignment: CDR1 MNHEY and CDR2 SMNVEV (reference sequence). V lost 4 bases to trimming and J lost 7 bases; unmatched junction nucleotides: 12. The CDR3: CASSWPGQGIWEQYF. CDR3 nucleotide sequence: TGTGCCAGCAGTTGGCCCGGACAGGGTATTTGGGAGCAGTACTTC.

The V gene is TRBV11-2, the J gene TRBJ1-3; no firm D call. CDR1 and CDR2 from the germline V gene are SGHAT and FQNNGV. Trimming removed 5 bases at V and 4 bases at J, with 6 bases between. CDR3 length: 12 residues. The CDR3 sequence: CASSLLGNTIYF. CDR3 DNA sequence: TGTGCCAGCAGCCTTTTAGGAAACACCATATATTTT.

The chain couples TRBV28 to TRBJ2-5, with D maybe TRBD2 (6 bases). Germline CDR1 is MDHEN and CDR2 is SYDVKM. The CDR3 extends over 13 amino acids. V was clipped by 4 bases and J by 7 bases, with 13 bases between them. CDR3 sequence reads: CASSWGRLATQYF. The CDR3, as DNA: TGTGCCAGCAGTTGGGGGAGGTTGGCGACCCAGTACTTC.

The J gene is TRBJ1-3, the V gene TRBV5-1; 7 nucleotides line up with TRBD1. The CDR3 spans 18 residues. Losses at the gene ends were 4 bases for V and 0 bases for J; bases not matched to a gene: 13. CDR1 is SGHRS and CDR2 is YFSETQ in the germline V gene. The CDR3 protein is CASSLSGSRGNSGNTIYF. In DNA, the CDR3 is TGCGCCAGCAGCCTTTCGGGATCCAGGGGGAACTCTGGAAACACCATATATTTT.

The J gene is TRBJ1-2, the V gene TRBV2; D ambiguous. The V end was cut by 6 bases, the J end by 2 bases, with 13 bases between. CDR1 and CDR2 (germline): SNHLY, FYNNEI. This CDR3 region has 14 residues. The CDR3 DNA follows: TGTGCCAGCAGCGTCACGATCACCAACTATGGCTACACCTTC. It is translated as CASSVTITNYGYTF.

For the CDR3, the DNA is TGTGCCAGCAGCTTGTTCACCGACTATGGCTACACCTTC. Its protein product is CASSLFTDYGYTF. V gene TRBV5-4 combines with J gene TRBJ1-2; no reliable D call. The CDR3 is 13 amino acids. The V end lost 1 base, the J end lost 3 bases, and 7 bases lay between the germline ends. Germline V CDR1 and CDR2: SGHNT, YYREEE (reference sequence).

Written as DNA, the CDR3 is TGTGCCAGCAGCTTATCCGTTGTCGTGGGAGATACGCAGTATTTT. Translating it yields CASSLSVVVGDTQYF. This rearrangement joins TRBV7-9 to TRBJ2-3, with D uncertain. Deletions cut 2 bases from V and 5 bases from J, with 14 bases between. CDR3 length: 15 amino acids. Germline V gene data show CDR1 as SEHNR and CDR2 as FQNEAQ (reference sequence). Based on the CDR3 plus reference TRBV7-9 and TRBJ2-3, the full variable domain is DTGVSQNPRHKITKRGQNVTFRCDPISEHNRLYWYRQTLGQGPEFLTYFQNEAQLEKSRLLSDRFSAERPKGSFSTLEIQRTEQGDSAMYLCASSLSVVVGDTQYFGPGTRLTVL.

V is TRBV6-6 and J is TRBJ1-5; 7 bases agree with TRBD1. The CDR3 is 16 residues long. Trimming cost V 6 bases and J 3 bases; bases outside gene matches: 11. Germline lookup yields CDR1 MNHNY and CDR2 SVGAGI (reference sequence). CDR3 nucleotide sequence: TGTGCCAGCAGACCCACAGGGGTGGGAATCAATCAGCCCCAGCATTTT. It codes for CASRPTGVGINQPQHF.

This chain links TRBV5-4 with TRBJ2-7; tentatively, D is TRBD2 (6 bases). The CDR3 has 14 amino acids. Germline CDR1 and CDR2: SGHNT and YYREEE (reference sequence). V gave up 3 bases and J gave up 7 bases, with 17 bases separating them. Here the CDR3 reads CASSSNTVAGEQYF. The DNA of the CDR3 is TGTGCCAGCAGCTCAAACACGGTGGCGGGGGAGCAGTACTTC.

V and J are TRBV6-1 and TRBJ2-7; TRBD2 aligns across 7 bases. The CDR3 length is 15 residues. Germline V CDR1 and CDR2: MNHNS, SASEGT. The V segment lost 8 bases and the J segment 4 bases; nucleotides outside the gene matches: 14. Written as DNA, the CDR3 is TGTGCCAGCTACCAGCGGGAACGGGGCCGGTACGAGCAGTACTTC. This gives the protein CASYQRERGRYEQYF.

The chain is built from TRBV19 and TRBJ1-3; D is unresolved. Germline-derived CDR1 and CDR2 are LNHDA and SQIVND (reference sequence). V lost 0 bases and J lost 1, with 7 bases in between. The CDR3 runs 15 residues. In nucleotides, the CDR3 is TGTGCCAGTAGTATAGATCGAGAGTCTGGAAACACCATATATTTT. Its translation: CASSIDRESGNTIYF. Combining the CDR3 with reference TRBV19 and TRBJ1-3 gives the whole variable domain DGGITQSPKYLFRKEGQNVTLSCEQNLNHDAMYWYRQDPGQGLRLIYYSQIVNDFQKGDIAEGYSVSREKKESFPLTVTSAQKNPTAFYLCASSIDRESGNTIYFGEGSWLTVV.